The present T cell receptor (beta chain) was sequenced within a study of PD-L1 blockade in urothelial cancer. Study overall: Each participant's history included 0 to 3 prior chemotherapy regimens.

The CDR3 contains 14 residues. The V gene's germline CDR1 is SGHRS and CDR2 YFSETQ. V lost 5 bases to trimming and J lost 5 bases; unmatched junction nucleotides: 7. Some clones are missing from TCRdb's copy, which holds only in-frame ones; the method was immunoSEQ multiplex PCR. Counted here are some 120,000 clones, approximately 90% occurring once; the ten biggest clones make up approximately 3.5%. Time point defined: peripheral blood 6 weeks after treatment start. The patients had locally advanced or metastatic urothelial carcinoma. The chain recombines TRBV5-1 with TRBJ2-1; 7 bases fit TRBD1. Specimen: PBMCs, collected around atezolizumab (anti-PD-L1) treatment. The receptor was isolated from a man aged 55 to 70 with urothelial cancer. The DNA of the CDR3 is TGCGCCAGCAGAGCCCGGGACAGAAACAATGAGCAGTTCTTC. Residues: CASRARDRNNEQFF.